This TCR beta chain was obtained from a study of regulatory T cells in long-lasting Graves disease. Trimming pared 7 bases from V and 3 bases from J, leaving 12 bases between. In germline, CDR1 is MNHNS, CDR2 SASEGT. The CDR3 has 13 residues. Time point reported: newly diagnosed GD, antithyroid drugs for less than 3 months. After RNA was extracted from PBMCs, the TCR library was made from it. Findings and limits, study-wide: The study found lower TCR diversity in persistent Graves' patients than in newly diagnosed ones.

TCR beta libraries were built with iRepertoire HTBI primers and Arm-PCR of CDR3 regions. From the multiplex PCR reads, TCRdb called clonotypes with MiXCR, one entry per CDR3 protein. The sample has a few hundred thousand distinct CDR3 sequences, around 11% seen once. In regard to this clonotype: Its cognate antigen is unknown.

These sequences were also reported in another study, on T cells in Graves' hyperthyroidism and ophthalmopathy. Turning to that study: Diagnosis of hyperthyroidism was new in patients aged 18 to 65, and its duration was under 2 months.

The clonotype comes from a young woman with Graves disease. This specimen was peripheral blood mononuclear cells (PBMCs), taken at new diagnosis, from a patient treated with antithyroid drugs. The chain links TRBV6-1 to TRBJ1-1; D ambiguous. The CDR3 region is CASKWGQHTEAFF. In DNA, the CDR3 is TGTGCCAGCAAATGGGGTCAGCACACTGAAGCTTTCTTT.